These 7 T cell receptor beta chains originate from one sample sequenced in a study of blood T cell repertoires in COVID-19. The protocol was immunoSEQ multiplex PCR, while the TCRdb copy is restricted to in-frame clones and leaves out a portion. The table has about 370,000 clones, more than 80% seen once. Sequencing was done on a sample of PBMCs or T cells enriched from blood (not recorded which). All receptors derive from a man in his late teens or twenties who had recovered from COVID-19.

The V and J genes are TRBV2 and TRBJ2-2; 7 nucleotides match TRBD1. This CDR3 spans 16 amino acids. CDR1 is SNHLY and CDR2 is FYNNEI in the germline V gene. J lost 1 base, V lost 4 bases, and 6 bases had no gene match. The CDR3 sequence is CASSAQGVKNTGELFF. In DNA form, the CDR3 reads TGTGCCAGCAGTGCTCAGGGGGTAAAGAACACCGGGGAGCTGTTTTTT. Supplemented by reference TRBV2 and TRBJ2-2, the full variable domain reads EPEVTQTPSHQVTQMGQEVILRCVPISNHLYFYWYRQILGQKVEFLVSFYNNEISEKSEIFDDQFSVERPDGSNFTLKIRSTKLEDSAMYFCASSAQGVKNTGELFFGEGSRLTVL.

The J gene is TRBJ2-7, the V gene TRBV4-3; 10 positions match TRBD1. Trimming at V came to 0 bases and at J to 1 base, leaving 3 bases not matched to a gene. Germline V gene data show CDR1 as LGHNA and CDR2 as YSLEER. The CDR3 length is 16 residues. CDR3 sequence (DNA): TGCGCCAGCAGCCAAGATGGGACAGGGGCGTCCTACGAGCAGTACTTC. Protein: CASSQDGTGASYEQYF.

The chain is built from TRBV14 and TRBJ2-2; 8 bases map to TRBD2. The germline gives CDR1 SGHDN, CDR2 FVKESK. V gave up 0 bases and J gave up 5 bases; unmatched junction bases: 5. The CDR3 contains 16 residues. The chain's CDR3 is CASSQDYGRGTGELFF. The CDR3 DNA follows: TGTGCCAGCAGCCAAGACTACGGGAGGGGGACCGGGGAGCTGTTTTTT.

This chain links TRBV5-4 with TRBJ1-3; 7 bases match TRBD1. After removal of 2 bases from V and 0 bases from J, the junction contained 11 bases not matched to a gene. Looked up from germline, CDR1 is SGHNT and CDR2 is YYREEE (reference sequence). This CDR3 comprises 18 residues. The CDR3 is CASSFFPTGRSSGNTIYF. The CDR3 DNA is TGTGCCAGCAGCTTTTTTCCGACAGGGAGGAGCTCTGGAAACACCATATATTTT.

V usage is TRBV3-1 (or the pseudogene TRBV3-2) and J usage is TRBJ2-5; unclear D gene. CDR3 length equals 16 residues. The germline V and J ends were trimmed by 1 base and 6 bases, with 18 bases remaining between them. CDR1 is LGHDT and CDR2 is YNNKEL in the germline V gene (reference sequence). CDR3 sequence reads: CASSQGLPGLVQTQYF. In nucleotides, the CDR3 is TGTGCCAGCAGCCAAGGGCTGCCGGGTTTGGTTCAGACCCAGTACTTC.

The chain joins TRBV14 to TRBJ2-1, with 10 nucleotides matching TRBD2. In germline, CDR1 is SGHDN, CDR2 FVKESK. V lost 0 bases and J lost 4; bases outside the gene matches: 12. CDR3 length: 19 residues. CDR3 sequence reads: CASSQEIWLAGAGYNEQFF. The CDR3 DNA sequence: TGTGCCAGCAGCCAAGAAATCTGGCTAGCGGGGGCCGGATACAATGAGCAGTTCTTC. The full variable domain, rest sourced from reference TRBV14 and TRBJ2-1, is EAGVTQFPSHSVIEKGQTVTLRCDPISGHDNLYWYRRVMGKEIKFLLHFVKESKQDESGMPNNRFLAERTGGTYSTLKVQPAELEDSGVYFCASSQEIWLAGAGYNEQFFGPGTRLTVL.

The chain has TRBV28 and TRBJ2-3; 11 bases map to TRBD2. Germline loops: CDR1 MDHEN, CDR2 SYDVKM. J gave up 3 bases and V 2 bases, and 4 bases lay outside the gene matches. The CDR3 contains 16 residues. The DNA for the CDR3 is TGTGCCAGCAGTTTACAACTAGCGGGAGTGACAGATACGCAGTATTTT. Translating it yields CASSLQLAGVTDTQYF.